This note documents a single T cell receptor (beta chain) sequence. Its antigen has not been determined. Base qualities are missing; no much larger clone stands one base away. The CDR3, from cysteine to phenylalanine, totals 17 residues. Only CDR3 DNA remains: 51 bases, in frame from the first base. The germline V gene encodes CDR1 MGHRA and CDR2 YSYEKL. V and J are truncated by 1 base and 3 bases respectively, leaving an intervening sequence of 17 bases. The time point label, read with the paper, signifies: baseline before first vaccination. Vaccinee samples were obtained from the UK trials COV001 and COV002, which included a single-blind randomized controlled phase 2/3 trial of AZD1222 (ChAdOx1 nCoV-19) in healthy adults. For TCRbeta chain sequencing, PBMC samples were collected from trial participants at day 0 and at day 28 after the second dose. These data come from a study of T cell responses to AZD1222 COVID-19 vaccine (dated by TCRdb to the early 2020s). Study-wide context: AZD1222 recipients with second doses at about 4 weeks or about 12 weeks were pooled, because spike-specific TCR depth and breadth did not differ between schedules. TCR sequencing covered approximately 230 trial participants: 200 to 220 given two doses of AZD1222 and about 26 given two doses of MenACWY control vaccine. Trial participants were enrolled by age into 18-55, 56-69 and 70-plus year subgroups, with around 150, 28 and 57 TCR-sequenced participants respectively. Overall results and qualifications from the work: Because no samples from the day 14 peak response were available, repertoires could be characterized only after the peak T cell response. Spike-specific TCR breadth and depth rose significantly after two AZD1222 doses compared with day 0 and with MenACWY recipients. Most participants were white British and females outnumbered males, and the authors suggested that clonal diversity may have been underestimated. Conclusions about previously exposed vaccinees were limited because only six AZD1222 recipients were SARS-CoV-2 seropositive at baseline. Epitopes outside the regions mutated in the B.1.351 and B.1.1.7 variants were reportedly recognized by nearly half of the unique spike-specific TCRs. The vaccine-associated CD4 TCRs covered the entire spike protein, and the dominant responses fell in regions 160-218 and 743-854. The 56-69-year group was small, and its depth increase did not reach significance, likely because of low power.

The CDR3 regions of human TCRbeta chains were analyzed by immunosequencing. In the authors' own workflow: Repertoire TCRs were checked for matches against a reference library of SARS-CoV-2-specific TCRs that had been generated using the MIRA antigen-specificity platform. Breadth meant the fraction of unique TCRs that were SARS-CoV-2-associated, whereas depth meant the fraction of total T cells that were SARS-CoV-2-associated. Using the MIRA data, every spike-specific TCR was mapped to the spike region that the TCR reacted to and assigned to either a CD4 or a CD8 class. Log10-transformed breadth and depth values were compared by one-way ANOVA with Sidak's multiple comparisons tests. Sourced from immuneACCESS, this table was stored by TCRdb with only in-frame sequences that have V and J called. A share of the clones is absent; for the studies checked, an unresolved V gene accounts for under half, and the remainder has no known explanation. V, J and clone size derive from that table, while D and trimming were established from the DNA sequence. Present in this sample are 92,000 or so clones, 89% of which were seen just once. Jointly, the top ten make up roughly 1.7% of the sample.

The source material was peripheral blood, sampled on day 0 of AZD1222 vaccination. This sequence originates from an adult in good health. The chain is assembled from TRBV4-1 and TRBJ2-3, with a tentative D call of TRBD1 or TRBD2, each matching 6 bases. The DNA sequence is given as TGCGCCAGCAGCCAAGCCTCCCGGGGGCCGGGGACAGATACGCAGTATTTT. Protein translation: CASSQASRGPGTDTQYF.